The TCR beta chain under discussion was sequenced for a study of blood T cells in healthy people across ages. The authors ran a second PCR of about 6 to 11 cycles using a sample-barcoded 5' primer and a J-beta primer mix. Each CDR3 protein is one row after TCRdb ran MiXCR on the 5' RACE reads. The repertoire consists of over a million distinct CDR3 sequences, with roughly 24% occurring once and the leading ten covering approximately 0.79%. Isolation yielded PBMCs, at least 6.5 million per sample, in every case. The CDR3 has 15 residues. V was pared by 5 bases and J by 9 bases, with 11 bases of the junction left unmatched. Looked up from germline, CDR1 is SEHNR and CDR2 is FQNEAQ (reference sequence). Separately, the same data were catalogued under a study of T cells of mothers and their children. That work contributes: The study obtained over 9.5 million TCR beta CDR3 reads per mother and some 3 million per child. The analysis detected no persistent microchimeric T cell clones.

The sequencing sample was made of blood. The receptor was derived from a girl aged 2-10 years in good health. This rearrangement joins TRBV7-9 to TRBJ2-4, with 9 nucleotides matching TRBD2. For the CDR3, the DNA is TGTGCCAGCAGCCCCCTTAGGGGACTAGCTAGCATTCAGTACTTC. Encoded protein: CASSPLRGLASIQYF.